The 29 T cell receptor beta chains below all came from one sample that was sequenced in a study of blood T cell repertoires in COVID-19. Profiling relied on immunoSEQ multiplex PCR, and the TCRdb table lists in-frame clones only, not all of them. The table includes 70,000 or so clones, roughly 71% detected once. The sample comprised peripheral blood. All receptors derive from a man in his sixties with COVID-19, enrolled during active disease.

This clone has only one observation. V gene TRBV24-1 combines with J gene TRBJ1-4; 7 bases line up with TRBD1. J gave up 0 bases and V 7 bases, and 7 bases lay outside the gene matches. This CDR3 is 16 amino acids long. Germline-derived CDR1 and CDR2 are KGHDR and SFDVKD. The CDR3 protein is CATSSGGLATNEKLFF. The CDR3 DNA reads as TGTGCCACCAGCTCAGGGGGACTTGCAACTAATGAAAAACTGTTTTTT.

The chain couples TRBV7-3 to TRBJ2-5; D is possibly TRBD2 (6 bases). The germline V and J ends were trimmed by 3 bases and 5 bases, with 10 bases remaining between them. The CDR3 covers 13 residues. Germline V gene lookup returns CDR1 SGHTA and CDR2 FQGTGA. Written as DNA, the CDR3 is TGTGCCAGCAGCTTTTCGGGGGATGAGACCCAGTACTTC. Translating it yields CASSFSGDETQYF.

This clone was found once. The chain links TRBV7-3 to TRBJ2-1; 9 bases fit TRBD2. The CDR3 is 17 residues long. Germline lookup yields CDR1 SGHTA and CDR2 FQGTGA. V lost 5 bases and J lost 8; bases outside the gene matches: 16. CDR3 residues: CASSPGGLAGDWDEQFF. As DNA, the CDR3 is TGTGCCAGCAGCCCAGGGGGTTTAGCGGGAGACTGGGATGAGCAGTTCTTC. The full variable domain, its missing parts supplied by reference TRBV7-3 and TRBJ2-1, is GAGVSQTPSNKVTEKGKYVELRCDPISGHTALYWYRQSLGQGPEFLIYFQGTGAADDSGLPNDRFFAVRPEGSVSTLKIQRTERGDSAVYLCASSPGGLAGDWDEQFFGPGTRLTVL.

V is TRBV7-4 and J is TRBJ2-4; weak D call: TRBD1 (6 bases). This CDR3 region has 15 residues. From germline, CDR1 is SGHVT and CDR2 SQSDAQ. V gave up 9 bases and J gave up 8 bases, with 23 bases separating them. This CDR3 reads CARPVVGAVRDIQYF. DNA for the CDR3: TGTGCCAGGCCCGTAGTGGGGGCGGTGAGAGACATTCAGTACTTC.

V gene TRBV12-5 combines with J gene TRBJ2-2; 8 bases agree with TRBD2. Germline V gene data show CDR1 as LGHNT and CDR2 as FRNRAP. The junction had 14 bases not matched to a gene; V was cut back by 6 bases and J by 5 bases. This CDR3 contains 17 residues. The CDR3 DNA reads TGTGCTAGTGGCTTCAGCCCGCGGGAGGAAGAGACCGGGGAGCTGTTTTTT. This translates into CASGFSPREEETGELFF.

The chain employs TRBV9 and TRBJ2-5, with 9 nucleotides matching TRBD1. Germline assignment: CDR1 SGDLS and CDR2 YYNGEE. The J segment lost 5 bases and the V segment lost 4 bases, leaving 9 bases of the junction unmatched. CDR3 length: 15 residues. The CDR3 loop is CASSKGQGLRETQYF. In nucleotides, the CDR3 is TGTGCCAGCAGCAAGGGACAGGGCTTGAGGGAGACCCAGTACTTC.

This clone was found a few times. The chain links TRBV5-4 to TRBJ1-5; D not certain. The length of the CDR3 is 11 residues. Germline V lookup: CDR1 SGHNT, CDR2 YYREEE (reference sequence). Trimming stripped 7 bases from V and 5 bases from J, with 7 bases between. CDR3 loop: CASPGYQPQHF. The CDR3 DNA sequence: TGTGCCAGCCCCGGGTATCAGCCCCAGCATTTT.

This clone was seen more than once but under ten times. The CDR3 DNA reads TGTGCCAGCAGCTTAGATCCCATAGTGACCCAGTACTTC. It codes for CASSLDPIVTQYF. The genes are TRBV11-2 and TRBJ2-5; D is unclear. Trimming took off 0 bases at V and 7 bases at J, with 9 bases between the two ends. CDR1 is SGHAT and CDR2 is FQNNGV in the germline V gene. The CDR3 extends over 13 amino acids.

CDR3 nucleotides: TGCGCCAGCAGCTTGGCGCCTAGCGGGGCTCAAGATACGCAGTATTTT. Translation: CASSLAPSGAQDTQYF. The chain carries TRBV5-1 and TRBJ2-3, with 9 nucleotides matching TRBD2. This CDR3 has 16 residues. J was trimmed by 5 bases and V by 0 bases; bases with no gene match: 7. Germline lookup yields CDR1 SGHRS and CDR2 YFSETQ.

The rearrangement uses TRBV21-1 and TRBJ2-3; whether TRBD2, the table's D call, matches the DNA was not checked. TRBV21-1 is tagged as a pseudogene. CDR3 length equals 17 residues. The CDR3 region has the DNA TGTGCCAGCAGCAGAGGGACTAGCGGGGGGGCACCAGATACGCAGTATTTT. Its protein is CASSRGTSGGAPDTQYF.

The sample holds one count of this clone. V usage is TRBV30 and J usage is TRBJ2-2; 7 bases align to TRBD2. V lost 0 bases, J lost 5 bases, and 6 bases stayed unmatched. The germline V gene has CDR1 GTSNPN and CDR2 SVGIG (reference sequence). The CDR3 covers 15 residues. The CDR3 bases are TGTGCCTGGAGTGTCTTTGCGGGAGCGACCGGGGAGCTGTTTTTT. It specifies CAWSVFAGATGELFF.

The V and J genes are TRBV19 and TRBJ1-2; 9 positions match TRBD1. The CDR3 runs 16 residues. V shed 5 bases and J 6 bases; nucleotides not matched to a gene: 13. Germline V gene data show CDR1 as LNHDA and CDR2 as SQIVND (reference sequence). The CDR3 protein is CASSLNRDREGHGYTF. Here the CDR3 DNA reads TGTGCCAGTAGTTTAAACCGGGACAGGGAGGGCCATGGCTACACCTTC.

The chain carries TRBV4-2 and TRBJ2-2; the D is unclear. The CDR3 contains 15 residues. V was cut by 3 bases and J by 3 bases, with 11 bases left in between. Germline V gene sequence: CDR1 LGHNA, CDR2 YNFKEQ. The CDR3 DNA sequence: TGTGCCAGCAGCCACACTGTTACCGACACCGGGGAGCTGTTTTTT. Encoded protein: CASSHTVTDTGELFF.

Only one count was recorded for this clone. This chain joins TRBV5-6 and TRBJ1-3, with 8 bases matching TRBD1. CDR3 length equals 14 residues. Trimming cost V 3 bases and J 2 bases; bases outside gene matches: 1. CDR1 is SGHDT, CDR2 YYEEEE, per germline. For the CDR3, the DNA is TGTGCCAGCAGCTCGACAGGGGCTGGAAACACCATATATTTT. This sequence encodes CASSSTGAGNTIYF.

The chain links TRBV6-5 to TRBJ2-7; D gene unclear. This CDR3 contains 14 residues. Germline CDR1 MNHEY, CDR2 SVGAGI. V gave up 4 bases and J gave up 2 bases, with 12 bases separating them. The CDR3 nucleotides are TGTGCCAGCAGTTCGGTTGACACAACCTACGAGCAGTACTTC. Encoded protein: CASSSVDTTYEQYF.

This clone has a handful of counts. V is TRBV29-1 and J is TRBJ2-7; possibly TRBD1 for D (5 bases). The CDR3 consists of 11 residues. V was shortened by 4 bases and J by 2 bases, with 6 bases between the two germline ends. Per germline, CDR1 SQVTM and CDR2 ANQGSEA. DNA for the CDR3: TGCAGCGTTGTACAGGCCTACGAGCAGTACTTC. Translating it yields CSVVQAYEQYF.

This clone was detected only a few times. The J gene is TRBJ1-5, the V gene TRBV2; possibly TRBD1 for D (6 bases). CDR1 and CDR2 from the germline V gene are SNHLY and FYNNEI. V lost 1 base and J 8 bases, leaving 15 bases between the germline ends. The CDR3 is made up of 15 amino acids. CDR3 sequence reads: CASSEVNRAGEPQHF. In DNA, the CDR3 is TGTGCCAGCAGTGAAGTAAACAGGGCTGGTGAGCCCCAGCATTTT.

The chain carries TRBV12-3 or TRBV12-4 and TRBJ1-1, with D unclear. The CDR3 runs to 13 residues. The V end lost 7 bases, the J end lost 4 bases, and 13 bases lay between the germline ends. The CDR3 sequence is CASNGEGSTEAFF. Written as DNA, the CDR3 is TGTGCCAGCAATGGGGAGGGTAGCACTGAAGCTTTCTTT.

V is TRBV14 and J is TRBJ2-7; D possibly corresponds to TRBD1 (6 bases). V was trimmed by 0 bases and J by 7 bases, leaving 16 bases between them. This CDR3 has 15 amino acids. Germline lookup yields CDR1 SGHDN and CDR2 FVKESK. The CDR3 DNA sequence: TGTGCCAGCAGCCAAGATCAACAGCGCAGGGGTGAGCAGTACTTC. This translates into CASSQDQQRRGEQYF.

Worth noting for this clone: One junction end does not reproduce the germline sequence, and a read error may be involved. J is TRBJ2-1 and V is TRBV30, with D tentatively TRBD2 (6 bases). The CDR3 covers 10 residues. Germline loops: CDR1 GTSNPN, CDR2 SVGIG (reference sequence). This CDR3 is CAWSGLDHVF. CDR3 nucleotide sequence: TGTGCCTGGAGTGGACTAGATCATGTCTTC.

This clone was recorded a few times. This CDR3 is also generated by other DNA sequences in the sample. This chain joins TRBV5-1 and TRBJ2-5; 8 nucleotides agree with TRBD2. This CDR3 contains 14 residues. Germline loops: CDR1 SGHRS, CDR2 YFSETQ. V shed 4 bases, J shed 5 bases, and the junction held 7 bases outside the gene matches. CDR3 sequence reads: CASSPDRGGETQYF. As DNA, the CDR3 is TGCGCCAGCAGCCCAGACCGGGGGGGCGAGACCCAGTACTTC.

V is TRBV28 and J is TRBJ2-5; 9 nucleotides line up with TRBD1. V trimming: 6 bases; J trimming: 7 bases; junction bases outside the gene matches: 3. Germline CDR1 MDHEN, CDR2 SYDVKM. The CDR3 is made up of 12 amino acids. The CDR3 coding sequence is TGTGCCAGCAGACAGACAGGGGGGACCCAGTACTTC. The encoded protein is CASRQTGGTQYF.

The chain has TRBV10-2 and TRBJ2-3; 7 positions agree with TRBD1. Germline loops: CDR1 WSHSY, CDR2 SAAADI. V dropped 6 bases and J dropped 3; count of bases not matched to a gene: 6. CDR3 size: 14 residues. CDR3 bases: TGCGCCAGCAGCCGGACACAGGGGACAGATACGCAGTATTTT. It encodes CASSRTQGTDTQYF.

This clone was seen repeatedly, ten times or more. V and J are TRBV5-1 and TRBJ1-1; tentative D call: TRBD1 (5 bases). V lost 0 bases and J lost 5, with 8 bases in between. This CDR3 contains 13 residues. The germline V gene has CDR1 SGHRS and CDR2 YFSETQ. The chain's CDR3 is CASSLEGVTEAFF. The CDR3 nucleotides are TGCGCCAGCAGCTTGGAAGGGGTAACTGAAGCTTTCTTT.

This chain joins TRBV10-3 and TRBJ1-2; D gene unclear. Looked up from germline, CDR1 is ENHRY and CDR2 is SYGVKD. The CDR3 spans 16 residues. Trimming left V 1 base short and J 8 bases short, with 20 bases between. The CDR3 protein is CAISELRVSPRGGYTF. CDR3 nucleotides: TGTGCCATCAGTGAGTTGAGGGTTTCCCCTAGAGGAGGCTACACCTTC.

V is TRBV5-1 and J is TRBJ2-3; 7 bases line up with TRBD2. Germline lookup yields CDR1 SGHRS and CDR2 YFSETQ. The CDR3 is made up of 20 amino acids. The ends lost 4 bases at V and 2 bases at J; junction bases unmatched: 22. The CDR3 DNA reads as TGCGCCAGCAGCCACGGAAGAGGCGGGGGTCCGGGCGAGGTCACAGATACGCAGTATTTT. Its protein product is CASSHGRGGGPGEVTDTQYF.

The chain is built from TRBV3-1 (or the pseudogene TRBV3-2) and TRBJ2-7, with 7 bases identical to TRBD2. Germline-derived CDR1 and CDR2 are LGHDT and YNNKEL (reference sequence). J was trimmed by 2 bases and V by 2 bases; bases with no gene match: 9. The CDR3 runs 16 residues. The CDR3 DNA reads as TGTGCCAGCAGCCAAAGGGAAGCGGGGCACACCTACGAGCAGTACTTC. Protein: CASSQREAGHTYEQYF.

V and J are TRBV5-1 and TRBJ1-1, with TRBD1 as a possible D gene (5 bases). This CDR3 comprises 14 residues. The V gene's germline CDR1 is SGHRS and CDR2 YFSETQ. Trimming left V 5 bases short and J 3 bases short, with 14 bases between. CDR3 sequence reads: CASSTQGGDTEAFF. CDR3 DNA: TGCGCCAGCAGTACCCAGGGAGGTGACACTGAAGCTTTCTTT.

The chain is built from TRBV5-1 and TRBJ2-7; D is unclear. CDR1 is SGHRS and CDR2 is YFSETQ in the germline V gene. This CDR3 has 13 amino acids. V dropped 0 bases and J dropped 3 bases, with 7 bases sitting between them. The CDR3 DNA reads TGCGCCAGCAGCTTGGGCTATGACTACGAGCAGTACTTC. Amino acid sequence: CASSLGYDYEQYF.